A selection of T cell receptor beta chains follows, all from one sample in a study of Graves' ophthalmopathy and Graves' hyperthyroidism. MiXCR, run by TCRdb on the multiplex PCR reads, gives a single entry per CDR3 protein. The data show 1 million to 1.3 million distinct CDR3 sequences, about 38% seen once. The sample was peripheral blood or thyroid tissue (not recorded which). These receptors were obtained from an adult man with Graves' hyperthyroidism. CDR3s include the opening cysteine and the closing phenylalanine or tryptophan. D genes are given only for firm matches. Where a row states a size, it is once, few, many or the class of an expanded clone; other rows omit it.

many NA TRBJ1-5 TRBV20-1 CSAKDSNQPQHF TGCAGTGCCAAAGATAGCAATCAGCCCCAGCATTTT
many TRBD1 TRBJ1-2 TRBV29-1 CSVEPTGNYGYTF TGCAGCGTTGAACCGACAGGGAACTATGGCTACACCTTC
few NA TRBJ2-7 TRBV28 CASSFVGPYEQYF TGTGCCAGCAGTTTTGTTGGCCCCTACGAGCAGTACTTC
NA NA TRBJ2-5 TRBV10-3 CAISESLRDQPQYF TGTGCCATCAGCGAGAGTCTGAGGGATCAGCCCCAGTACTTC
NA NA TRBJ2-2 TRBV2 CASSEFLTGNTGELFF TGTGCCAGCAGTGAATTTTTGACAGGGAACACCGGGGAGCTGTTTTTT
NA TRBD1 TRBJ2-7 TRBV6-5 CASSYSTGNYEQYF TGTGCCAGCAGTTACTCGACAGGGAACTACGAGCAGTACTTC
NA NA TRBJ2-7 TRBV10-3 CASSHIGSLYGEQYF TGTGCCAGCAGTCATATCGGGAGCCTGTATGGCGAGCAGTACTTC
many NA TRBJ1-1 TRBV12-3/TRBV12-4 CANSETMNTEAFF TGTGCCAACTCAGAAACGATGAACACTGAAGCTTTCTTT
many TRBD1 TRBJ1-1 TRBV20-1 CSARGQGARVYEAFF TGCAGTGCTCGCGGACAGGGGGCGCGGGTCTATGAAGCTTTCTTT
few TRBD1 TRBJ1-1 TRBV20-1 CSARSDRVSTEAFF TGCAGTGCTAGGAGCGACAGGGTGAGCACTGAAGCTTTCTTT
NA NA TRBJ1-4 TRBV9 CASSDGLGVGEKLFF TGTGCCAGCAGCGACGGGCTGGGAGTAGGTGAAAAACTGTTTTTT
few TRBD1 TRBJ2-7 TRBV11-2 CASSGHKTGGSYEQYF TGTGCCAGCAGCGGCCATAAGACAGGGGGCTCCTACGAGCAGTACTTC
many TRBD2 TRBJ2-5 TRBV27 CASSSPRGAQYF TGTGCCAGCAGCTCACCCCGGGGGGCCCAGTACTTC
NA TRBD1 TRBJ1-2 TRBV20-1 CSAAGTGVYGYTF TGCAGTGCCGCCGGGACAGGGGTGTATGGCTACACCTTC
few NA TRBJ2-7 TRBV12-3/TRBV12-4 CASCRGITYEQYF TGTGCCAGCTGCAGGGGTATCACCTACGAGCAGTACTTC
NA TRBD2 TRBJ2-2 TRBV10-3 CASTWPGTSGGNTGELFF TGTGCCAGCACCTGGCCGGGGACTAGCGGGGGGAACACCGGGGAGCTGTTTTTT
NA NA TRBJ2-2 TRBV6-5 CASNDGSGIITGELFF TGTGCCAGCAACGACGGTAGCGGCATAATAACCGGGGAGCTGTTTTTT
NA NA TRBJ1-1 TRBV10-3 CAISRAVGNEAFF TGTGCCATCAGTCGAGCAGTTGGTAATGAAGCTTTCTTT
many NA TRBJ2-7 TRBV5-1 CASSFHSYEQYF TGCGCCAGCAGCTTCCACAGCTACGAGCAGTACTTC
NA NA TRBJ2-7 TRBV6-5 CASRTTGTGSTYEQYF TGTGCCAGCAGAACGACAGGGACTGGAAGTACCTACGAGCAGTACTTC
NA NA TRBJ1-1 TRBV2 CASSYKGAIEAFF TGTGCCAGCAGTTATAAAGGGGCGATTGAAGCTTTCTTT
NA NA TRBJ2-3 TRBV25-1 CASSEFPGRDVDTQYF TGTGCCAGCAGTGAATTCCCGGGGCGGGACGTAGATACGCAGTATTTT
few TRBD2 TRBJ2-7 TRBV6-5 CASSPIRLAGRYPYEQYF TGTGCCAGCAGTCCCATCCGACTAGCGGGGCGATACCCCTACGAGCAGTACTTC
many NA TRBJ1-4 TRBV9 CASSISPRGDEKLFF TGTGCCAGCAGCATAAGCCCCCGCGGAGATGAAAAACTGTTTTTT
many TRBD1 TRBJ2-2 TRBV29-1 CSVGQANTGELFF TGCAGCGTCGGACAGGCGAACACCGGGGAGCTGTTTTTT
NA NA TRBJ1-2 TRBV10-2 CASKDLNSLLNYGYTF TGCGCCAGCAAGGACCTGAACAGTCTTTTAAACTATGGCTACACCTTC
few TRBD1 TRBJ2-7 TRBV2 CASSFAGQGNEQYF TGTGCCAGCAGTTTTGCCGGACAGGGCAACGAGCAGTACTTC
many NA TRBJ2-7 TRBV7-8 CASSFMQGQTYEQYF TGTGCCAGCAGCTTCATGCAGGGGCAAACCTACGAGCAGTACTTC
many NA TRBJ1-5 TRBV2 CASADTFSNQPQHF TGTGCCAGCGCGGACACTTTTAGCAATCAGCCCCAGCATTTT
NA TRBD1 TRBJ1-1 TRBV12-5 CASSLTGRMAEAFF TGTGCCAGCAGCCTGACAGGGAGGATGGCTGAAGCTTTCTTT
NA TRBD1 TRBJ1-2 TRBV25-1 CATNQAPIQGGGYGYTF TGTGCCACCAACCAGGCTCCTATACAGGGGGGTGGCTATGGCTACACCTTC
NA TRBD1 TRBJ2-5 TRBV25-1 CASSAHTGGGNQPQYF TGTGCCAGCAGTGCCCACACAGGGGGTGGAAATCAGCCCCAGTACTTC
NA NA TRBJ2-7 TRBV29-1 CSQAGYRQYF TGCAGCCAGGCGGGGTACCGGCAGTACTTC
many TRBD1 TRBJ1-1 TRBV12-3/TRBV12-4 CASTNLRDRGQAFF TGTGCCAGCACCAACCTCCGGGACAGGGGCCAAGCTTTCTTT
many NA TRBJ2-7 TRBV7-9 CASSSSPGREQYF TGTGCCAGCAGCTCCTCTCCGGGCCGAGAGCAGTACTTC
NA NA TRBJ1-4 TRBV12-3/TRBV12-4 CASSFRASEKLSF TGTGCCAGCAGTTTCCGGGCAAGCGAAAAACTGTCTTTT
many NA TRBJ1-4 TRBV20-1 CSAPRGAGEKLFF TGCAGTGCCCCCCGGGGGGCTGGGGAAAAACTGTTTTTT
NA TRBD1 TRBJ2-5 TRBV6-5 CASSYGTGDMETQYF TGTGCCAGCAGTTACGGAACAGGGGACATGGAGACCCAGTACTTC
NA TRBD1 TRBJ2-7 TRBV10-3 CAIGADRVLVDEQYF TGTGCCATCGGGGCCGACAGGGTGCTTGTCGACGAGCAGTACTTC
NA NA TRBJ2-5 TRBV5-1 CASSLREDWQETLPYF TGCGCCAGCAGCTTGAGGGAGGACTGGCAAGAGACCCTCCCGTACTTC
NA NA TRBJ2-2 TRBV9 CASSLHFGELFF TGTGCCAGCAGCCTCCATTTCGGGGAGCTGTTTTTT
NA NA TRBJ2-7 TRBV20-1 CSARDGAGPIYEQYF TGCAGTGCTAGAGATGGAGCGGGCCCAATCTACGAGCAGTACTTC
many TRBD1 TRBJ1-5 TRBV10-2 CASSAADRKSQPQHF TGCGCCAGCAGTGCCGCGGACAGGAAGAGTCAGCCCCAGCATTTT
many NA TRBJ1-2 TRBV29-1 CSVGTASNYGYTF TGCAGCGTTGGCACAGCATCTAACTATGGCTACACCTTC
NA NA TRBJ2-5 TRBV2 CASSAIGETQYF TGCGCCAGCAGTGCGATTGGGGAGACCCAGTACTTC
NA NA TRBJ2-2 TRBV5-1 CASKLAKGNTGELFF TGCGCCAGCAAACTGGCGAAGGGAAACACCGGGGAGCTGTTTTTT
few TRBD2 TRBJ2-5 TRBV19 CASRLSGSSIGETQYF TGTGCCAGTCGACTTAGCGGGAGCTCAATCGGGGAGACCCAGTACTTC
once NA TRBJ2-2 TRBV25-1 CASSDRLVGTGELFF TGTGCCAGCAGTGATCGACTAGTTGGCACCGGGGAGCTGTTTTTT
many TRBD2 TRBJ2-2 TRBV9 CASSRLAGGGELFF TGTGCCAGCAGTCGGCTAGCGGGAGGAGGGGAGCTGTTTTTT
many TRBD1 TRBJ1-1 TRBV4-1 CASSLRQGLTEAFF TGCGCCAGCAGCCTACGACAGGGGCTGACTGAAGCTTTCTTT
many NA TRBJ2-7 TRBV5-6 CASPTNGMDEQYF TGTGCCAGCCCGACCAACGGAATGGACGAGCAGTACTTC
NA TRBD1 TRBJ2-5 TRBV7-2 CASSLLRTGAGNQPQYF TGTGCCAGCAGCTTACTGAGGACAGGGGCCGGCAATCAGCCCCAGTACTTC